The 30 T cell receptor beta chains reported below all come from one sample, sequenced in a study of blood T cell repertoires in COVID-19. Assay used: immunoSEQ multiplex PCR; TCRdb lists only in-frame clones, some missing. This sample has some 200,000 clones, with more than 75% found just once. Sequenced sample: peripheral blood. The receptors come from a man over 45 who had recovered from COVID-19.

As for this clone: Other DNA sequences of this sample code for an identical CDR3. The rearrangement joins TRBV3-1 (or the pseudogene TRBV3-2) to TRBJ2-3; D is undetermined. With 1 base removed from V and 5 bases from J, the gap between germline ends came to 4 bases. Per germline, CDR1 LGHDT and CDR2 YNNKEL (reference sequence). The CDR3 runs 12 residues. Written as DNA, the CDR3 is TGTGCCAGCAGCCAAGCTAGAGATACGCAGTATTTT. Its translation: CASSQARDTQYF.

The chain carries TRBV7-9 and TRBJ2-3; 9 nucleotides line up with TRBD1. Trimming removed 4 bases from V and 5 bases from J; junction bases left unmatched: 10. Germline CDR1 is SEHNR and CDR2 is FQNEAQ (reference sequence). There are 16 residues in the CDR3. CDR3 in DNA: TGTGCCAGCAGCTCCGGTCAGGGACAGGGAGTAGATACGCAGTATTTT. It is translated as CASSSGQGQGVDTQYF.

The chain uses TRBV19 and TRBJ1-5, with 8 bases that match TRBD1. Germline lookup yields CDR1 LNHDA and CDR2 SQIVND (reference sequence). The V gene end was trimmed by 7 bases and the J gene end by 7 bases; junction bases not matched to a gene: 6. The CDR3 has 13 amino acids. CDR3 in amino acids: CASTQQGGQPQHF. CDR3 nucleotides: TGTGCCAGTACACAACAGGGGGGCCAGCCCCAGCATTTT.

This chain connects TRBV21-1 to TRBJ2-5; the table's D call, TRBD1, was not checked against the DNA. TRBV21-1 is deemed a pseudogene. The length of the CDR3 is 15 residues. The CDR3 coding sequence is TGTGCCAGCAGCAAAGCCTACAGGGGCCAAGAGACCCAGTACTTC. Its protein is CASSKAYRGQETQYF.

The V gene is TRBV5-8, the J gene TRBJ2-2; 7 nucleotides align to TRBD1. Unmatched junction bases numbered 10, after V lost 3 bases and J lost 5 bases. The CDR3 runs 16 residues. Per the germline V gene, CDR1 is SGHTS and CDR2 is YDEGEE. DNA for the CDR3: TGTGCCAGCAGCTATTACAGGGGATTGAGTACCGGGGAGCTGTTTTTT. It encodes CASSYYRGLSTGELFF.

The CDR3: CAWTLQGSFGANVLTF. The CDR3 coding sequence is TGTGCCTGGACTCTACAGGGGAGCTTTGGGGCCAACGTCCTGACTTTC. The J gene is TRBJ2-6, the V gene TRBV30, with 7 nucleotides matching TRBD1. Germline CDR1 and CDR2: GTSNPN and SVGIG (reference sequence). J lost 3 bases, V lost 4 bases, and 9 bases had no gene match. This CDR3 region has 16 residues.

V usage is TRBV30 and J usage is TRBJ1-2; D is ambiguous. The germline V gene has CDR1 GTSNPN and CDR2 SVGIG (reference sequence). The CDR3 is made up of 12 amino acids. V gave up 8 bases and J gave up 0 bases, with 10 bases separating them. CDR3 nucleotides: TGTGCCGGTATCGACACTAACTATGGCTACACCTTC. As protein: CAGIDTNYGYTF.

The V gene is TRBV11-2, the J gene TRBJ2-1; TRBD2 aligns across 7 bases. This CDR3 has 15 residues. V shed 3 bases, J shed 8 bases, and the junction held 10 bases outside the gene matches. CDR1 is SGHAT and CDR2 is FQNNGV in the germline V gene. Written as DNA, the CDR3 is TGTGCCAGCAGCTTTGTGACGGGAGGTAGCTATGAGCAGTTCTTC. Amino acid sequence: CASSFVTGGSYEQFF.

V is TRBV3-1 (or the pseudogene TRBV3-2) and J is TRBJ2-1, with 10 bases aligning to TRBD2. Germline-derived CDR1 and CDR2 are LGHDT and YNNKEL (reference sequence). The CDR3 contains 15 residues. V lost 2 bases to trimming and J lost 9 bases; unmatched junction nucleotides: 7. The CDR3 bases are TGTGCCAGCAGCCAAAGGGGGATAGCGGGGGGTGAGCAGTTCTTC. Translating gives CASSQRGIAGGEQFF.

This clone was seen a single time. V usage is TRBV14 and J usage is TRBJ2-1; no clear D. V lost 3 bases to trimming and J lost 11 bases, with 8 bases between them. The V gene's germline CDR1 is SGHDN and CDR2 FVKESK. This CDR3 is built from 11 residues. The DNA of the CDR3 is TGTGCCAGCAGCCAGTCTGCGAAGCAGTTCTTC. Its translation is CASSQSAKQFF.

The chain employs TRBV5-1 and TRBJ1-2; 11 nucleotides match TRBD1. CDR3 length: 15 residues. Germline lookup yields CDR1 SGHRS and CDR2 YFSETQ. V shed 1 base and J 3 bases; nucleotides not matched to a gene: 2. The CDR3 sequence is CASSLPGQGDYGYTF. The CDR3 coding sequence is TGCGCCAGCAGCTTGCCGGGACAGGGGGACTATGGCTACACCTTC.

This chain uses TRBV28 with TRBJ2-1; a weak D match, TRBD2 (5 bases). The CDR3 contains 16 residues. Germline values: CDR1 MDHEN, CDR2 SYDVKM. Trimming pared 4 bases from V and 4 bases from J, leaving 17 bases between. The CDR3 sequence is CASSSSPWTSYNEQFF. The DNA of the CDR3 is TGTGCCAGCAGTTCCTCCCCCTGGACTTCTTACAATGAGCAGTTCTTC.

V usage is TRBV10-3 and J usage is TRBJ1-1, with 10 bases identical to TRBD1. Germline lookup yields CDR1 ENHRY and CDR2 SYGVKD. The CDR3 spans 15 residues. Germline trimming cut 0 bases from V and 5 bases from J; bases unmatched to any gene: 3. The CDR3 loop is CAISESRQGATEAFF. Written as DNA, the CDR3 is TGTGCCATCAGTGAGTCGAGACAGGGGGCGACTGAAGCTTTCTTT.

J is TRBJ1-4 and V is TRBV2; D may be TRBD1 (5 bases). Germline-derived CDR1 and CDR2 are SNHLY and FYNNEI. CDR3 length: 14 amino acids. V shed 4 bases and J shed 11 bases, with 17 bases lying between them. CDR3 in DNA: TGTGCCAGCAGTGTTTGGGAGGGGCAGAGGAAACTGTTTTTT. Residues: CASSVWEGQRKLFF.

CDR3 sequence reads: CASSSPGHNVYEQYF. CDR3 nucleotides: TGTGCCAGCAGTTCGCCGGGACACAATGTTTACGAGCAGTACTTC. The rearrangement links TRBV28 to TRBJ2-7; weak D call: TRBD1 (6 bases). Germline CDR1 reads MDHEN; CDR2 reads SYDVKM. Trimming cost V 4 bases and J 4 bases, with 17 bases left between them. This CDR3 contains 15 residues.

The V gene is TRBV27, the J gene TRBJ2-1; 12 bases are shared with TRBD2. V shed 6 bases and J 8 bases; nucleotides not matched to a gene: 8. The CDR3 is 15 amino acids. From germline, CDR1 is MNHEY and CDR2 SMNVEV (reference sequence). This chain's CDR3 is CASRFVTSGSYEQFF. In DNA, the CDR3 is TGTGCCAGCAGATTTGTGACTAGCGGGAGTTATGAGCAGTTCTTC.

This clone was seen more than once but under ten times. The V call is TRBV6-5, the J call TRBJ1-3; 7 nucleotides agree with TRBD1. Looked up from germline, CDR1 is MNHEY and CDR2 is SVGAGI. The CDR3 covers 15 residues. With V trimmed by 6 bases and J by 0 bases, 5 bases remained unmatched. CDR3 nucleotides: TGTGCCAGCAGCGCGGACAGGTACTCTGGAAACACCATATATTTT. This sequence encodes CASSADRYSGNTIYF.

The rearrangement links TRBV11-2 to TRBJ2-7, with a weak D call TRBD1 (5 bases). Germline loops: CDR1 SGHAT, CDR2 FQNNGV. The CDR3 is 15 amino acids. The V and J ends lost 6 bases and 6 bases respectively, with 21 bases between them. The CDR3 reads CASSHQGVPMVEQYF. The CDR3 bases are TGTGCCAGCAGTCACCAGGGTGTCCCAATGGTCGAGCAGTACTTC.

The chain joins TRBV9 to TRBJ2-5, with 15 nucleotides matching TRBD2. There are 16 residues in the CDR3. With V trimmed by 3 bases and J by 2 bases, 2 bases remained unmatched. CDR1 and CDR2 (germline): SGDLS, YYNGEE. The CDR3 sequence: CASSEGLAGGQETQYF. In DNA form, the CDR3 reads TGTGCCAGCAGCGAGGGACTAGCGGGAGGTCAAGAGACCCAGTACTTC.

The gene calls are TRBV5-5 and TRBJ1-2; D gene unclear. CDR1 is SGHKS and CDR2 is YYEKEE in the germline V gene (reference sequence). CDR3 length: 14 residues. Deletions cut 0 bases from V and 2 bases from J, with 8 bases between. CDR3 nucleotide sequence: TGTGCCAGCAGCTTGGCCGCGGCCAACTATGGCTACACCTTC. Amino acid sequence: CASSLAAANYGYTF.

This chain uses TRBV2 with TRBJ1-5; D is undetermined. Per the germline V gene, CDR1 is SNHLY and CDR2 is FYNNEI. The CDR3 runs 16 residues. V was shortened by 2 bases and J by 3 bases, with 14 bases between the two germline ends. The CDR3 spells CASSEKVLTANQPQHF. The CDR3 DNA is TGTGCCAGCAGTGAAAAGGTGTTAACAGCCAATCAGCCCCAGCATTTT.

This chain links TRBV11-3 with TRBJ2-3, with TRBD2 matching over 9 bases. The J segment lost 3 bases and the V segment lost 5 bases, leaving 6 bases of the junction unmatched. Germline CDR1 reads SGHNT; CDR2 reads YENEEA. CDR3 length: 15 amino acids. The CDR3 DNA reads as TGTGCCAGCAGCCAGGGACTAGCTGCGACAGATACGCAGTATTTT. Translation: CASSQGLAATDTQYF.

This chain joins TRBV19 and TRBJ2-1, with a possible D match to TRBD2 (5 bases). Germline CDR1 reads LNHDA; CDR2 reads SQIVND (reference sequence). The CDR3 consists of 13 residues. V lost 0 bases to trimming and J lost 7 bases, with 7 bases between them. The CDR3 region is CASSIDRRNEQFF. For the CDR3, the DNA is TGTGCCAGTAGTATAGACAGGAGGAATGAGCAGTTCTTC.

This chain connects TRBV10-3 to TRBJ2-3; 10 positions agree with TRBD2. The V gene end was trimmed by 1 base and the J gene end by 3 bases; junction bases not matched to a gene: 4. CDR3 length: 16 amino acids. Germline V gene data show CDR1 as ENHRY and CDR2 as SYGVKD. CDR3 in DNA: TGTGCCATCAGTGAGTGGCTAGCGGGAGAAACAGATACGCAGTATTTT. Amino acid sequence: CAISEWLAGETDTQYF.

Written as DNA, the CDR3 is TGTGCCAGCAGTGGCAGGGCGTCGGCTAATGAAAAACTGTTTTTT. It specifies CASSGRASANEKLFF. The gene calls are TRBV2 and TRBJ1-4, with D maybe TRBD1 (5 bases). This CDR3 region has 15 residues. CDR1 is SNHLY and CDR2 is FYNNEI in the germline V gene. V was pared by 4 bases and J by 3 bases, with 12 bases between.

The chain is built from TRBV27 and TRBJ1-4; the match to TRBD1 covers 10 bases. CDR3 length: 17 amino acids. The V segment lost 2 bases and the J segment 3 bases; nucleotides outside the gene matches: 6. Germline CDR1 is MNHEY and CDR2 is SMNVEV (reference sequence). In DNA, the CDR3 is TGTGCCAGCAGTTTAGGCGCGGGGACAGGGGCTAATGAAAAACTGTTTTTT. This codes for CASSLGAGTGANEKLFF. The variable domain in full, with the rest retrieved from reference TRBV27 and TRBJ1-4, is EAQVTQNPRYLITVTGKKLTVTCSQNMNHEYMSWYRQDPGLGLRQIYYSMNVEVTDKGDVPEGYKVSRKEKRNFPLILESPSPNQTSLYFCASSLGAGTGANEKLFFGSGTQLSVL.

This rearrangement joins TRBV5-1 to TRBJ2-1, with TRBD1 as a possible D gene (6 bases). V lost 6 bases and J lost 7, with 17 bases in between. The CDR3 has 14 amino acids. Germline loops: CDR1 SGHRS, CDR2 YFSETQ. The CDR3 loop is CASKGVRGINEQFF. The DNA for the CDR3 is TGCGCCAGCAAAGGTGTCAGGGGTATTAATGAGCAGTTCTTC.

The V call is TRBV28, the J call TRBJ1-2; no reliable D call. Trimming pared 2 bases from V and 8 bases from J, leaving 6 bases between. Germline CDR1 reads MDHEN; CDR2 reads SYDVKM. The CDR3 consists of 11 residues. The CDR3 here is CASSLRRGYTF. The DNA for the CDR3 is TGTGCCAGCAGTTTACGCAGGGGCTACACCTTC.

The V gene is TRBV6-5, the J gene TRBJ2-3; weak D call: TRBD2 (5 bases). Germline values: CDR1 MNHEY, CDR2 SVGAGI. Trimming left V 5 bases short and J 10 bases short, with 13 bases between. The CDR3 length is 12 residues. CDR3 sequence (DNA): TGTGCCAGCAGTAAGGAGAGCGGTCCGCAGTATTTT. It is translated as CASSKESGPQYF.

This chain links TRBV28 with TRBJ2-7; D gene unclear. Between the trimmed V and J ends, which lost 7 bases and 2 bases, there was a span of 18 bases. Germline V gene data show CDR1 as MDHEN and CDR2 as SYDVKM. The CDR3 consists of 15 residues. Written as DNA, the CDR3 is TGTGCCAGCATCGCCCGGGTTCACCGACCCTACGAGCAGTACTTC. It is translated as CASIARVHRPYEQYF.